Below, one T cell receptor (beta chain) is given with its context. Its specificity is not known. Sequenced by immunoSEQ multiplex PCR; TCRdb stores in-frame clones only, minus some. Of 2 million to 2.5 million clones in the sample, 95% were seen once. The data derive from a study of shared clonotypes between healthy human individuals. The wider study: Donor ages ranged 18 to 49 years: a couple of women, a few men. Study conclusions and caveats: Some naive CD4 clonotypes, about 5.5%, turned up in common across several donors. It was expected that sequencing depth would affect clonotype sharing among donors.

Germline values: CDR1 SQVTM, CDR2 ANQGSEA. CDR3 length: 15 amino acids. V shed 1 base and J shed 0 bases, with 12 bases lying between them. The chain carries TRBV29-1 and TRBJ1-2; D is unclear. This clonotype originated in a man aged 18 to 30 in good health. The sequenced sample was naive CD4+ T cells sorted from blood. The sample's subset: CD45RA+ positively selected. The CDR3 DNA reads as TGCAGCGTTGAAGGGGGAGCCTCCTCTAACTATGGCTACACCTTC. Translating gives CSVEGGASSNYGYTF.